This T cell receptor (beta chain) is drawn from a study of shared clonotypes between healthy human individuals. Points on this clone: The antigen is unknown.

General study points: Donor scarcity curtailed the genetic and exposure-history diversity represented herein.

It was at deep level that the assay was run. Authors' processing steps: Junction-only sequences without quality scores came from ImmunoSEQ, so filtering differed. The repertoire was sequenced with immunoSEQ multiplex PCR; TCRdb's copy has only in-frame clones and lacks some. Clone size and V and J calls were adopted from that table, with D and trimming inferred from the DNA. The table shows approximately 480,000 clones, with about 80% occurring only once. Trimming removed 11 bases from V and 6 bases from J, with 14 bases in between. The CDR3 is made up of 12 amino acids. Germline loops: CDR1 ENHRY, CDR2 SYGVKD.

Material for sequencing was PBMCs. The chain is built from TRBV10-3 and TRBJ2-1; D is ambiguous. The TCR comes from a woman in her thirties or forties in good health. Some clones in this sample may be carry-over from other donors' samples. The CDR3, as DNA: TGTGCCGCCCAAGGGCGTTCCAATGAGCAGTTCTTC. The encoded protein is CAAQGRSNEQFF.